These T cell receptor beta chains were read from a single sample in a study of patients and donors after allogeneic stem cell transplantation. In TCRdb, the RT-PCR reads were re-called with MiXCR into one record per CDR3 protein. This repertoire shows some 150,000 distinct CDR3 sequences, about 36% found once; its top ten account for 50% to 65%. The sample consisted of blood, either unsorted or a sorted T cell fraction (not recorded which). The receptors were sampled from a human donor who was either an allogeneic HSCT recipient or a stem cell or donor lymphocyte infusion donor (not recorded which). It is not recorded whose cells these are; they may come from a transplant donor. Each CDR3 is given with its conserved first and last residue. Each record gives: CDR3 length, J gene, V gene, clone size, D gene, CDR3 protein, CDR3 DNA. A D gene is named only where the DNA matches it firmly. Some rows mark clone size as missing; the rest say once, few, many or name a class of expanded clone.

15	TRBJ1-1	TRBV4-3	NA	NA	CASSQENPGNTEAFF	TGCGCCAGCAGCCAAGAGAACCCGGGGAACACTGAAGCTTTCTTT
13	TRBJ1-5	TRBV19	NA	NA	CASSIRPGEPQHF	TGTGCCAGTAGTATCAGGCCGGGCGAGCCCCAGCATTTT
14	TRBJ1-1	TRBV12-3/TRBV12-4	NA	NA	CASSSTGRNTEAFF	TGTGCCAGCAGTTCCACAGGGCGGAACACTGAAGCTTTCTTT
15	TRBJ1-1	TRBV9	NA	TRBD1	CASSVVRGQDTEAFF	TGTGCCAGCAGCGTAGTCAGGGGGCAGGACACTGAAGCTTTCTTT
16	TRBJ1-3	TRBV5-1	once	NA	CASSLETGSSGNTIYF	TGCGCCAGCAGCTTGGAGACCGGGTCCTCTGGAAACACCATATATTTT
10	TRBJ1-1	TRBV29-1	NA	NA	CSGTGTEAFF	TGCAGCGGCACAGGTACTGAAGCTTTCTTT
17	TRBJ1-1	TRBV7-2	NA	NA	CASSWRGAWSKGTEAFF	TGTGCCAGCAGCTGGAGGGGCGCTTGGAGTAAGGGCACTGAAGCTTTCTTT
14	TRBJ2-7	TRBV2	NA	TRBD2	CASGVGGTPYEQYF	TGTGCCAGCGGAGTCGGGGGGACCCCCTACGAGCAGTACTTC
12	TRBJ2-3	TRBV12-3/TRBV12-4	NA	NA	CATTNTGDTQYF	TGTGCCACCACCAATACGGGGGATACGCAGTATTTT
15	TRBJ1-6	TRBV7-3	NA	TRBD1	CASSLTGTGVGSLHF	TGTGCCAGCAGCTTAACCGGGACAGGGGTTGGGTCCCTCCACTTT
13	TRBJ1-3	TRBV11-2	NA	NA	CASSASLGNTIYF	TGTGCCAGCAGCGCCTCTCTGGGAAACACCATATATTTT
16	TRBJ1-1	TRBV13	few	TRBD1	CASSSRDRGRDTEAFF	TGTGCCAGCAGCTCCCGGGACAGGGGGAGGGACACTGAAGCTTTCTTT
15	TRBJ2-1	TRBV12-3/TRBV12-4	NA	NA	CASILEGFSYNEQFF	TGTGCCAGCATCCTGGAGGGGTTCTCCTACAATGAGCAGTTCTTC
14	TRBJ1-6	TRBV5-1	few	NA	CASSRSDRNSPLHF	TGCGCCAGCAGCCGCTCCGACAGAAATTCACCCCTCCACTTT
14	TRBJ1-2	TRBV12-3/TRBV12-4	NA	TRBD1	CASSRDRVNYGYTF	TGTGCCAGCAGCCGGGACAGGGTTAACTATGGCTACACCTTC
13	TRBJ1-1	TRBV6-2/TRBV6-3	NA	NA	CASLTFPGAEAFF	TGTGCCAGCCTTACCTTTCCAGGGGCTGAAGCTTTCTTT
12	TRBJ1-6	TRBV10-3	few	NA	CAISESGSPLHF	TGTGCCATCAGTGAGTCTGGTTCACCCCTCCACTTT
11	TRBJ1-2	TRBV7-2	few	NA	CASSLNYGYTF	TGTGCCAGCAGCTTAAATTATGGCTACACCTTC
13	TRBJ1-5	TRBV20-1	NA	NA	CSLRVGTNQPQHF	TGCAGCCTCCGGGTAGGGACGAATCAGCCCCAGCATTTT
14	TRBJ2-1	TRBV28	NA	TRBD1	CASRRRQGSNEQFF	TGTGCCAGCAGGAGGAGACAGGGAAGCAATGAGCAGTTCTTC
14	TRBJ1-6	TRBV7-9	NA	NA	CASGPDGVNSPLHF	TGTGCCAGCGGTCCCGACGGAGTAAATTCACCCCTCCACTTT
15	TRBJ1-6	TRBV9	many	NA	CASSPLPMVNSPLHF	TGTGCCAGCAGCCCCCTCCCCATGGTCAATTCACCCCTCCACTTT
15	TRBJ2-1	TRBV12-3/TRBV12-4	NA	NA	CASSPLPWGISEQFF	TGTGCCAGCAGTCCACTCCCATGGGGGATCTCTGAGCAGTTCTTC
14	TRBJ2-3	TRBV14	NA	TRBD1	CASSRDRGPDTQYF	TGTGCCAGCAGCCGGGACAGGGGCCCAGATACGCAGTATTTT
15	TRBJ2-3	TRBV10-3	few	NA	CAISDTGSSTDTQYF	TGTGCCATCAGTGACACAGGGTCTAGCACAGATACGCAGTATTTT
18	TRBJ2-3	TRBV5-1	NA	TRBD1	CASSFTHPTGASTDTQYF	TGCGCCAGCAGCTTCACCCACCCAACAGGGGCTAGCACAGATACGCAGTATTTT
15	TRBJ1-6	TRBV25-1	NA	TRBD1	CASSEWTGDNSPLHF	TGTGCCAGCAGTGAATGGACAGGGGATAATTCACCCCTCCACTTT
15	TRBJ2-1	TRBV20-1	few	NA	CSARDLDHSYNEQFF	TGCAGTGCTAGAGATCTTGACCACTCCTACAATGAGCAGTTCTTC
16	TRBJ1-1	TRBV10-3	NA	NA	CAISELGGWENTEAFF	TGTGCCATCAGTGAGCTTGGGGGGTGGGAGAACACTGAAGCTTTCTTT
16	TRBJ2-3	TRBV20-1	NA	TRBD2	CSARDTAGGQGDTQYF	TGCAGTGCTAGAGATACAGCGGGGGGGCAGGGAGATACGCAGTATTTT
12	TRBJ1-2	TRBV29-1	NA	NA	CSVEGQAEGYTF	TGCAGCGTTGAAGGACAGGCGGAAGGCTACACCTTC
14	TRBJ1-5	TRBV7-9	NA	TRBD1	CASSHGQGNQPQHF	TGTGCCAGCAGCCATGGACAGGGCAATCAGCCCCAGCATTTT
16	TRBJ1-1	TRBV5-1	few	NA	CASSPYRGNMNTEAFF	TGCGCCAGCAGCCCATACAGAGGAAATATGAACACTGAAGCTTTCTTT
15	TRBJ2-5	TRBV27	few	NA	CASSPLAGGQETQYF	TGTGCCAGCAGTCCCCTAGCCGGGGGACAAGAGACCCAGTACTTC
17	TRBJ2-3	TRBV5-1	NA	TRBD1	CASSLEDHRGFSDTQYF	TGCGCCAGCAGCTTGGAGGACCACAGGGGTTTTTCAGATACGCAGTATTTT
18	TRBJ1-2	TRBV28	NA	NA	CASSHRLGRGQFTYGYTF	TGTGCCAGCAGCCACCGGTTGGGGCGGGGCCAATTTACCTATGGCTACACCTTC
18	TRBJ1-3	TRBV27	NA	NA	CASSPAPGGPFSGNTIYF	TGTGCCAGCAGCCCAGCCCCAGGAGGCCCGTTCTCTGGAAACACCATATATTTT
13	TRBJ1-5	TRBV10-3	NA	NA	CAIRGLPDQPQHF	TGTGCCATCAGGGGACTGCCCGATCAGCCCCAGCATTTT
13	TRBJ2-1	TRBV12-3/TRBV12-4	NA	NA	CASSWGQNNEQFF	TGTGCCAGCAGTTGGGGACAAAACAATGAGCAGTTCTTC
14	TRBJ2-1	TRBV13	few	TRBD1	CASSLTARGNEQFF	TGTGCCAGCAGCTTAACCGCCAGGGGGAATGAGCAGTTCTTC
15	TRBJ1-6	TRBV3-1	few	NA	CASSRSWTGNSPLHF	TGTGCCAGCAGCCGAAGTTGGACGGGTAATTCACCCCTCCACTTT
13	TRBJ2-1	TRBV11-2	NA	NA	CASSVDRYNEQFF	TGTGCCAGCAGCGTGGACAGATACAATGAGCAGTTCTTC
16	TRBJ1-4	TRBV7-9	NA	NA	CASSLSQGQNNEKLFF	TGTGCCAGCAGCCTGTCTCAGGGACAAAATAATGAAAAACTGTTTTTT
17	TRBJ1-4	TRBV13	NA	TRBD1	CASSLTGGALANEKLFF	TGTGCCAGCAGCTTGACAGGGGGGGCTTTGGCTAATGAAAAACTGTTTTTT
13	TRBJ2-4	TRBV7-2	few	NA	CASMTLAKNIQYF	TGTGCCAGCATGACTCTAGCCAAAAACATTCAGTACTTC
15	TRBJ1-6	TRBV28	NA	NA	CACSPLQGVNSPLHF	TGTGCCTGCAGCCCCCTACAGGGTGTTAATTCACCCCTCCACTTT
11	TRBJ2-3	TRBV6-6	NA	NA	CASSYGGTQYF	TGTGCCAGCAGTTATGGGGGTACGCAGTATTTT
14	TRBJ1-5	TRBV6-6	few	NA	CASTSGGRHQPQHF	TGTGCCAGCACCTCCGGGGGGAGGCATCAGCCCCAGCATTTT
14	TRBJ1-4	TRBV7-7	few	NA	CASSPPSVGEKLFF	TGTGCTAGCAGCCCTCCGAGTGTTGGGGAAAAACTGTTTTTT
14	TRBJ1-1	TRBV5-1	few	NA	CASSLAGTQYEAFF	TGCGCCAGCAGCTTGGCTGGGACACAATATGAAGCTTTCTTT
15	TRBJ1-2	TRBV15	few	NA	CATSRDIRGGYGYTF	TGTGCCACCAGCAGAGATATCAGGGGAGGCTATGGCTACACCTTC
13	TRBJ1-5	TRBV5-1	NA	NA	CASSLDPGRSQHF	TGCGCCAGCAGCTTGGACCCGGGTCGGTCCCAGCATTTT
15	TRBJ2-5	TRBV27	NA	TRBD2	CASSLSPRTSGTQYF	TGTGCCAGCAGTTTATCCCCAAGGACTAGCGGGACCCAGTACTTC